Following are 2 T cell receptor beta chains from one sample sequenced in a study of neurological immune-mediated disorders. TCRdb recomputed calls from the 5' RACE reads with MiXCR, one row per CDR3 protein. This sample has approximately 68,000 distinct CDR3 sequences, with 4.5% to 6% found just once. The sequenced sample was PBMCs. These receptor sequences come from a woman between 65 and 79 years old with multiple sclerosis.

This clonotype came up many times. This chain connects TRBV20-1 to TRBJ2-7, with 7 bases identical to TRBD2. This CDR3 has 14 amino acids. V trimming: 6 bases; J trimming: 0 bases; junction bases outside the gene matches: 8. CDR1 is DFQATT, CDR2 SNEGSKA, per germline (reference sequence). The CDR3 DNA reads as TGCAGTGCCGGACTCCCTAGCGGCTCCTACGAGCAGTACTTC. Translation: CSAGLPSGSYEQYF.

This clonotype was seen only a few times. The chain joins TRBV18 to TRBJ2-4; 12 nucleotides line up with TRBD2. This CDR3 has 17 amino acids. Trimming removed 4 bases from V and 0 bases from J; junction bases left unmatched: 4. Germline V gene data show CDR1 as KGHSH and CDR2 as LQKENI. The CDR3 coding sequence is TGTGCCAGCTCACTCTGGACTAGCGGGGAAGCCAAAAACATTCAGTACTTC. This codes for CASSLWTSGEAKNIQYF.